This TCR beta chain was found in a study of cytomegalovirus exposure and HLA in healthy donors. Study background: Caucasian-associated ancestry cluster membership applied to about four fifths of 398 genotyped donors.

It was with 60 Vbeta and 13 Jbeta primers that the PCR ran. Produced via immunoSEQ multiplex PCR; TCRdb's table is partial and in-frame only. This table holds some 160,000 clones, around three quarters found once. Overall study findings and caveats: Within the data, a cluster of highly shared sequence variants was likely a sequencing artifact. Later analysis found that TCR beta chains associated with HLA were more clonally expanded than other, equally common chains. TCR beta chains numbering under 200 were designated cytomegalovirus-associated.

Comments on this clone: Its antigen is currently unknown.

Losses at the gene ends were 2 bases for V and 7 bases for J; bases not matched to a gene: 9. CDR1 is KGHSH, CDR2 LQKENI, per germline. This CDR3 is 15 amino acids long. What was sequenced was PBMCs. J is TRBJ1-2 and V is TRBV18; 8 nucleotides agree with TRBD1. The receptor was isolated from a man aged 40-50 years in good health and CMV-seronegative. CDR3 in amino acids: CASSPNGQGLFGYTF. The CDR3 DNA reads as TGTGCCAGCTCACCAAACGGACAGGGCCTCTTTGGCTACACCTTC.